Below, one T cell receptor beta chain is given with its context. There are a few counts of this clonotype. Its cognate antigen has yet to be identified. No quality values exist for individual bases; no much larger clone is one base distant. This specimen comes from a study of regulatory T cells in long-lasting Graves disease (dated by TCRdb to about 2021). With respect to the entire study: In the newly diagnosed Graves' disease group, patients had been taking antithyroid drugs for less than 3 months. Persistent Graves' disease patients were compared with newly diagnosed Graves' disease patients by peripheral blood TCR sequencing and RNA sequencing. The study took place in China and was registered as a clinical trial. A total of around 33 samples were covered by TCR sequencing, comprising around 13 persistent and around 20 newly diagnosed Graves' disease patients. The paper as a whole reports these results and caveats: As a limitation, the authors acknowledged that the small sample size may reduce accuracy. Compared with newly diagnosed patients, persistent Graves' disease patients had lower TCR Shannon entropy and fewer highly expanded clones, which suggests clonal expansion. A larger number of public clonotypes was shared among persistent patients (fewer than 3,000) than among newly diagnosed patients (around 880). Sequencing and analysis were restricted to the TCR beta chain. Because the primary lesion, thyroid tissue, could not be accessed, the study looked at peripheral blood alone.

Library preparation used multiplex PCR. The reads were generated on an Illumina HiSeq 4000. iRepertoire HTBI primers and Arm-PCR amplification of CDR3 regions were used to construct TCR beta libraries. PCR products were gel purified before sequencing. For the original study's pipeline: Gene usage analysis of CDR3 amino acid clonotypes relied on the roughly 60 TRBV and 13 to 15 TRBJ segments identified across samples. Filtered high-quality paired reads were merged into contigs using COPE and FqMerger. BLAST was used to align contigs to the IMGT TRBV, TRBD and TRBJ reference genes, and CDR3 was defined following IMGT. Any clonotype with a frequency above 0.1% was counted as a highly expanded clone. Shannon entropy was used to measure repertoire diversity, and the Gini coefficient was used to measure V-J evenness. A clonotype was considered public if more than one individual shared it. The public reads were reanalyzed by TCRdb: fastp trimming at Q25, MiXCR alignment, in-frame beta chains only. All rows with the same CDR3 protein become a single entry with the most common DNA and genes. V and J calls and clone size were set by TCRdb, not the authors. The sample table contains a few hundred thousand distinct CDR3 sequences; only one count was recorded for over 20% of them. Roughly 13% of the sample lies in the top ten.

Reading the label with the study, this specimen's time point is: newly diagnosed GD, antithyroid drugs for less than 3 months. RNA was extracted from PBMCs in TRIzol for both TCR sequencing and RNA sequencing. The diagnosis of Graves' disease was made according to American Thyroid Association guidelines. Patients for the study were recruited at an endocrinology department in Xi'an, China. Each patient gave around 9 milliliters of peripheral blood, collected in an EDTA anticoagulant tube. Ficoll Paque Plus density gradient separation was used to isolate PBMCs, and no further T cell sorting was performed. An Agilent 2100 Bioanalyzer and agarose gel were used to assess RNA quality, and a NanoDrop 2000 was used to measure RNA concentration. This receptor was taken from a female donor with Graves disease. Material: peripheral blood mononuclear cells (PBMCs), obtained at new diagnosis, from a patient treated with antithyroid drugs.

The base sequence is TGTGCCATCAGTGAGACACTAGCGGCTAGCACAGATACGCAGTATTTT. It translates as CAISETLAASTDTQYF. Recombination joined TRBV10-3 with TRBJ2-3, with TRBD2 matching 8 junction bases. From the germline V gene, CDR1 is ENHRY and CDR2 is SYGVKD. The CDR3 measures 16 amino acids from cysteine to phenylalanine. Solely the CDR3 DNA is kept, with 48 bases framed from the first base. V trim: 2 bases; J trim: 0 bases; unmatched bases: 4.